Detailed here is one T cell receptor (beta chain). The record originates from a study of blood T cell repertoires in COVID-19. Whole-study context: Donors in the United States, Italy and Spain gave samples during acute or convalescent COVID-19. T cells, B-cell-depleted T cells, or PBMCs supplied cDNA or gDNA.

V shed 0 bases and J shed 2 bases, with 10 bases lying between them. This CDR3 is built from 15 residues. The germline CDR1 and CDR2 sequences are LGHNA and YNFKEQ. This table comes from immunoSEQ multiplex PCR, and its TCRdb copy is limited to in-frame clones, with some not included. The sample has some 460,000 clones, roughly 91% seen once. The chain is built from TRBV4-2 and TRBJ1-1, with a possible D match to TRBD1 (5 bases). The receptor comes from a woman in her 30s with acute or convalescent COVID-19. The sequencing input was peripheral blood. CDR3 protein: CASSQDPGVNTEAFF. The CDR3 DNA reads TGTGCCAGCAGCCAAGATCCGGGGGTAAACACTGAAGCTTTCTTT.